The clone carrying this T cell receptor beta chain was seen only a few times. The sample belongs to a study of regulatory T cells in long-lasting Graves disease. Time point specified: persistent/refractory GD, antithyroid drugs over 5 years with positive TRAb. Extracted RNA from PBMCs served as the source of the TCR library. The CDR3 extends over 15 amino acids. The germline gives CDR1 SGHDT, CDR2 YYEEEE. J was trimmed by 6 bases and V by 2 bases; bases with no gene match: 3. According to the study, TCR beta libraries were built with iRepertoire HTBI primers and CDR3-region Arm-PCR. TCRdb processed the multiplex PCR reads anew with MiXCR; each CDR3 protein has one entry. Of 700,000 or so distinct CDR3 sequences in the sample, about 30% were seen once.

The source material was peripheral blood mononuclear cells (PBMCs), sampled when the disease was refractory, from a patient treated with antithyroid drugs. This chain joins TRBV5-6 and TRBJ1-6; 9 bases fit TRBD1. The TCR originated in a female donor with Graves disease. The CDR3 nucleotides read TGTGCCAGCAGCTTACCGACAGGGGGTAATTCACCCCTCCACTTT. This sequence encodes CASSLPTGGNSPLHF.